This is a list of T cell receptor beta chains from one sample in a study of Tregs in tolerant kidney transplant recipients. The data were produced by immunoSEQ multiplex PCR, yet TCRdb's version contains in-frame clones alone and is incomplete. The table has more than 95,000 clones, 92% seen once. What was sequenced was CD4+ T cells from blood. The receptors shown here come from a human donor in good health. Both conserved end residues are part of each CDR3. Each record gives: CDR3 length, D gene, clone size, J gene, V gene, CDR3 DNA, CDR3 protein. A D gene is named only where the DNA matches it firmly. Size is stated for part of the rows, as once, few or many counts, or as a class when the clone is expanded.

len: 15; d_gene: TRBD2; abundance: .; j_gene: TRBJ2-1; v_gene: TRBV10-1; CDR3nt: TGCGCCAGCAGTTTAGCGGGAGTTTCCTACAATGAGCAGTTCTTC; CDR3aa: CASSLAGVSYNEQFF
len: 14; d_gene: TRBD1; abundance: .; j_gene: TRBJ1-2; v_gene: TRBV6-1; CDR3nt: TGTGCCAGCAGGAACTTGGACAGGGTCGGTGGCTACACCTTC; CDR3aa: CASRNLDRVGGYTF
len: 16; d_gene: .; abundance: .; j_gene: TRBJ1-4; v_gene: TRBV9; CDR3nt: TGTGCCAGCAGCGTAGATTGGTCAGGGGTAGGTGAAAAACTGTTTTTT; CDR3aa: CASSVDWSGVGEKLFF
len: 14; d_gene: .; abundance: .; j_gene: TRBJ1-1; v_gene: TRBV2; CDR3nt: TGTGCCAGCAGTGAACAGGGGTTGAACACTGAAGCTTTCTTT; CDR3aa: CASSEQGLNTEAFF
len: 14; d_gene: .; abundance: .; j_gene: TRBJ1-5; v_gene: TRBV2; CDR3nt: TGTGCCAGCAGTGATTGGGCGGATTATCAGCCCCAGCATTTT; CDR3aa: CASSDWADYQPQHF
len: 16; d_gene: TRBD2; abundance: once; j_gene: TRBJ2-5; v_gene: TRBV5-1; CDR3nt: TGCGCCAGCAGCTTGCCCAGCGGGGGAAATCAAGAGACCCAGTACTTC; CDR3aa: CASSLPSGGNQETQYF
len: 12; d_gene: .; abundance: few; j_gene: TRBJ2-7; v_gene: TRBV7-9; CDR3nt: TGTGCCAGCAGCCTACAGGGCTGGGAGCAGTACTTC; CDR3aa: CASSLQGWEQYF
len: 14; d_gene: .; abundance: .; j_gene: TRBJ1-5; v_gene: TRBV7-9; CDR3nt: TGTGCCAGCAGCCCTCCGGGGCTAAATCAGCCCCAGCATTTT; CDR3aa: CASSPPGLNQPQHF
len: 14; d_gene: .; abundance: few; j_gene: TRBJ1-1; v_gene: TRBV6-5; CDR3nt: TGTGCCAGCAGTTACTCGTCCGGAGTCACTGAAGCTTTCTTT; CDR3aa: CASSYSSGVTEAFF
len: 13; d_gene: .; abundance: .; j_gene: TRBJ2-7; v_gene: TRBV5-1; CDR3nt: TGCGCCAGCAGCTTCGGGGGCGCGGACGAGCAGTACTTC; CDR3aa: CASSFGGADEQYF
len: 15; d_gene: .; abundance: .; j_gene: TRBJ1-5; v_gene: TRBV7-8; CDR3nt: TGTGCCAGCAGCTTAGCTTTCGGCGCTAATCAGCCCCAGCATTTT; CDR3aa: CASSLAFGANQPQHF
len: 14; d_gene: .; abundance: .; j_gene: TRBJ2-5; v_gene: TRBV4-1; CDR3nt: TGCGCCAGCAGCCAAGAGGGGGGCATAGAGACCCAGTACTTC; CDR3aa: CASSQEGGIETQYF
len: 14; d_gene: .; abundance: .; j_gene: TRBJ1-3; v_gene: TRBV9; CDR3nt: TGTGCCAGCAGCGTAGAGGCCGCTGGAAACACCATATATTTT; CDR3aa: CASSVEAAGNTIYF
len: 16; d_gene: .; abundance: .; j_gene: TRBJ1-1; v_gene: TRBV10-3; CDR3nt: TGTGCCATCAGGGGGGGGCTGTTGTCCATGAACACTGAAGCTTTCTTT; CDR3aa: CAIRGGLLSMNTEAFF
len: 16; d_gene: TRBD2; abundance: once; j_gene: TRBJ2-5; v_gene: TRBV30; CDR3nt: TGTGCCTGGAGTGAGGGACTAGCGGGGGGGCAGGAGACCCAGTACTTC; CDR3aa: CAWSEGLAGGQETQYF
len: 12; d_gene: .; abundance: .; j_gene: TRBJ2-5; v_gene: TRBV19; CDR3nt: TGTGCCAGTAGTATTAGTCGCGAGACCCAGTACTTC; CDR3aa: CASSISRETQYF
len: 19; d_gene: TRBD1; abundance: .; j_gene: TRBJ2-1; v_gene: TRBV19; CDR3nt: TGTGCCAGTAGTAAATCCGGGACAGGGGGCGCAAAGCTCGACAATGAGCAGTTCTTC; CDR3aa: CASSKSGTGGAKLDNEQFF
len: 13; d_gene: .; abundance: .; j_gene: TRBJ1-5; v_gene: TRBV5-4; CDR3nt: TGTGCCAGCAGCTTGGACAACACGGGGCCCCAGCATTTT; CDR3aa: CASSLDNTGPQHF
len: 14; d_gene: .; abundance: .; j_gene: TRBJ1-2; v_gene: TRBV25-1; CDR3nt: TGTGCCAGCAGTGACCCACAGGGTAACTATGGCTACACCTTC; CDR3aa: CASSDPQGNYGYTF
len: 16; d_gene: .; abundance: .; j_gene: TRBJ1-5; v_gene: TRBV7-9; CDR3nt: TGTGCCAGCAGCTCCCCGGGACACCTTAGCAATCAGCCCCAGCATTTT; CDR3aa: CASSSPGHLSNQPQHF
len: 14; d_gene: .; abundance: .; j_gene: TRBJ2-1; v_gene: TRBV5-4; CDR3nt: TGTGCCAGCAGCTTGGCTCGGGTTATCGATGAGCAGTTCTTC; CDR3aa: CASSLARVIDEQFF
len: 15; d_gene: TRBD2; abundance: .; j_gene: TRBJ2-1; v_gene: TRBV6-4; CDR3nt: TGTGCCAGCAGCCGGGGAGCGGGGAGTTACAATGAGCAGTTCTTC; CDR3aa: CASSRGAGSYNEQFF
len: 14; d_gene: .; abundance: .; j_gene: TRBJ1-5; v_gene: TRBV19; CDR3nt: TGTGCCAGTAGTATTGAGCAGGCTCGGCAGCCCCAGCATTTT; CDR3aa: CASSIEQARQPQHF
len: 13; d_gene: .; abundance: .; j_gene: TRBJ2-3; v_gene: TRBV6-5; CDR3nt: TGTGCCAGCAGGAGCGGGAGCACAGATACGCAGTATTTT; CDR3aa: CASRSGSTDTQYF
len: 13; d_gene: .; abundance: .; j_gene: TRBJ2-1; v_gene: TRBV5-4; CDR3nt: TGTGCCAGCAGGTACCCGGAGGGGACTGAGCAGTTCTTC; CDR3aa: CASRYPEGTEQFF
len: 15; d_gene: .; abundance: .; j_gene: TRBJ2-2; v_gene: TRBV30; CDR3nt: TGTGCCTGGAACCGCCGCGACTCCCCAACCGGGGAGCTGTTTTTT; CDR3aa: CAWNRRDSPTGELFF
len: 17; d_gene: .; abundance: .; j_gene: TRBJ2-2; v_gene: TRBV9; CDR3nt: TGTGCCAGCAGCCCGAGGGGGGTGGGGCACGACACCGGGGAGCTGTTTTTT; CDR3aa: CASSPRGVGHDTGELFF
len: 15; d_gene: .; abundance: .; j_gene: TRBJ2-7; v_gene: TRBV10-1; CDR3nt: TGCGCCAGCAGTCTCTGGCAGGGGACATCCTACGAGCAGTACTTC; CDR3aa: CASSLWQGTSYEQYF
len: 15; d_gene: .; abundance: .; j_gene: TRBJ2-4; v_gene: TRBV7-2; CDR3nt: TGTGCCAGCAGCTTCGAGGGACCGCGCAAAAACATTCAGTACTTC; CDR3aa: CASSFEGPRKNIQYF
len: 14; d_gene: .; abundance: once; j_gene: TRBJ1-2; v_gene: TRBV19; CDR3nt: TGTGCCAGTACCACCCCCCCATTGTTGGGTGGCTACACCTTC; CDR3aa: CASTTPPLLGGYTF
len: 14; d_gene: .; abundance: .; j_gene: TRBJ2-3; v_gene: TRBV5-1; CDR3nt: TGCGCCAGCGCTGGACTATCTAAAATGGATACGCAGTATTTT; CDR3aa: CASAGLSKMDTQYF
len: 14; d_gene: .; abundance: .; j_gene: TRBJ2-5; v_gene: TRBV15; CDR3nt: TGTGCCACCAGCAGAGGCGGGCCCCAAGAGACCCAGTACTTC; CDR3aa: CATSRGGPQETQYF
len: 15; d_gene: .; abundance: .; j_gene: TRBJ1-2; v_gene: TRBV19; CDR3nt: TGTGCCAGTAGTATACAGGCCGGCGGGCGCTATGGCTACACCTTC; CDR3aa: CASSIQAGGRYGYTF
len: 16; d_gene: TRBD1; abundance: .; j_gene: TRBJ1-1; v_gene: TRBV7-9; CDR3nt: TGTGCCAGCAGCCTATTTATTAGTAGGGGGCAGGGTGAAGCTTTCTTT; CDR3aa: CASSLFISRGQGEAFF
len: 16; d_gene: .; abundance: .; j_gene: TRBJ2-1; v_gene: TRBV7-2; CDR3nt: TGTGCCAGCAGCTCCCGTCAGGGAAGCTCCTACAATGAGCAGTTCTTC; CDR3aa: CASSSRQGSSYNEQFF
len: 12; d_gene: .; abundance: .; j_gene: TRBJ2-7; v_gene: TRBV2; CDR3nt: TGTGCCAGCAGTGGGGCTAGTACCGAGCAGTACTTC; CDR3aa: CASSGASTEQYF
len: 16; d_gene: .; abundance: .; j_gene: TRBJ2-1; v_gene: TRBV4-1; CDR3nt: TGCGCCAGCAGCCACGCCGACAGGATACCAACCAATGAGCAGTTCTTC; CDR3aa: CASSHADRIPTNEQFF
len: 15; d_gene: .; abundance: .; j_gene: TRBJ2-5; v_gene: TRBV5-1; CDR3nt: TGCGCCAGCAGCTCCGCGTCGGGGGAGTGGGAGACCCAGTACTTC; CDR3aa: CASSSASGEWETQYF
len: 13; d_gene: .; abundance: .; j_gene: TRBJ2-7; v_gene: TRBV29-1; CDR3nt: TGCAGCGTCCTACGGACAGCAACCTACGAGCAGTACTTC; CDR3aa: CSVLRTATYEQYF
len: 14; d_gene: TRBD1; abundance: .; j_gene: TRBJ1-2; v_gene: TRBV2; CDR3nt: TGTGCCAGCAAAAAAGGGGACAGCCTCTATGGCTACACCTTC; CDR3aa: CASKKGDSLYGYTF
len: 13; d_gene: .; abundance: .; j_gene: TRBJ1-2; v_gene: TRBV9; CDR3nt: TGTGCCAGCAGCCAGACGGATGTCTATGGCTACACCTTC; CDR3aa: CASSQTDVYGYTF
len: 16; d_gene: .; abundance: .; j_gene: TRBJ2-3; v_gene: TRBV4-1; CDR3nt: TGCGCCAGCAGCCAAAAAGTACAGCAAGGCACAGATACGCAGTATTTT; CDR3aa: CASSQKVQQGTDTQYF
len: 14; d_gene: .; abundance: .; j_gene: TRBJ1-1; v_gene: TRBV7-2; CDR3nt: TGTGCCAGCAGCTTAGTTGAGGGGTTCACTGAAGCTTTCTTT; CDR3aa: CASSLVEGFTEAFF
len: 16; d_gene: TRBD1; abundance: .; j_gene: TRBJ1-6; v_gene: TRBV5-1; CDR3nt: TGCGCCAGCAGCCTCTTTATGGGACAGGCGGATTCACCCCTCCACTTT; CDR3aa: CASSLFMGQADSPLHF
len: 14; d_gene: .; abundance: .; j_gene: TRBJ1-2; v_gene: TRBV7-9; CDR3nt: TGTGCCAGCAGCTCGCCGTTGGGGACGGCTGGCTACACCTTC; CDR3aa: CASSSPLGTAGYTF
len: 13; d_gene: .; abundance: .; j_gene: TRBJ1-1; v_gene: TRBV5-5; CDR3nt: TGTGCCAGCACGCGGACAGAGAACACTGAAGCTTTCTTT; CDR3aa: CASTRTENTEAFF
len: 14; d_gene: .; abundance: .; j_gene: TRBJ1-6; v_gene: TRBV6-6; CDR3nt: TGTGCCAGCAGTTACGAGATAAATTTTTCACCCCTCCACTTT; CDR3aa: CASSYEINFSPLHF
len: 13; d_gene: .; abundance: .; j_gene: TRBJ1-3; v_gene: TRBV6-6; CDR3nt: TGTGCCAGCCAGCAGACCTCTGGAAACACCATATATTTT; CDR3aa: CASQQTSGNTIYF
len: 13; d_gene: .; abundance: once; j_gene: TRBJ2-3; v_gene: TRBV5-1; CDR3nt: TGCGCCAGCAGCTTGATCCCCGAAGATACGCAGTATTTT; CDR3aa: CASSLIPEDTQYF
len: 15; d_gene: .; abundance: .; j_gene: TRBJ2-7; v_gene: TRBV5-4; CDR3nt: TGTGCCAGCAGCTTGGTCGCGGCCTCCTCCTACGAGCAGTACTTC; CDR3aa: CASSLVAASSYEQYF
len: 13; d_gene: .; abundance: .; j_gene: TRBJ2-5; v_gene: TRBV5-4; CDR3nt: TGTGCCACCTCCCGAGCCCCAGAAGAGACCCAGTACTTC; CDR3aa: CATSRAPEETQYF
len: 12; d_gene: .; abundance: .; j_gene: TRBJ2-1; v_gene: TRBV23-1; CDR3nt: TGCGCCAGCAAGGTTTCCTACAATGAGCAGTTCTTC; CDR3aa: CASKVSYNEQFF
len: 13; d_gene: .; abundance: .; j_gene: TRBJ1-2; v_gene: TRBV25-1; CDR3nt: TGTGCCAGCAGTGCTGGGGGCTTCTATGGCTACACCTTC; CDR3aa: CASSAGGFYGYTF